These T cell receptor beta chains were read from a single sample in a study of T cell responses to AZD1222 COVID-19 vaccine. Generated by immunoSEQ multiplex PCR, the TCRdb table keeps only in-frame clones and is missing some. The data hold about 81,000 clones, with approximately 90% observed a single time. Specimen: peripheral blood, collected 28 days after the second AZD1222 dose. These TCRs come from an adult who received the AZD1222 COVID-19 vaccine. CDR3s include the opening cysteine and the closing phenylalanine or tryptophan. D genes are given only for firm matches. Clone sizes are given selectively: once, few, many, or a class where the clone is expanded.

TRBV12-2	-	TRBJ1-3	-	CASRPALGQGGNTIYF	TGTGCAAGTCGCCCCGCACTTGGACAGGGTGGAAACACCATATATTTT
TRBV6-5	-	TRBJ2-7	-	CASSYSGIKDEQYF	TGTGCCAGCAGTTACTCCGGGATAAAAGACGAGCAGTACTTC
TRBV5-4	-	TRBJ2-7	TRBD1	CASSPRQGRTYEQYF	TGTGCCAGCAGCCCTAGACAGGGTAGGACCTACGAGCAGTACTTC
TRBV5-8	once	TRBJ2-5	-	CASSYTAGWRETQYF	TGTGCCAGCAGCTACACGGCAGGGTGGCGGGAGACCCAGTACTTC
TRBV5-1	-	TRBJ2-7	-	CASSLQQVSHEQYF	TGCGCCAGCAGCCTACAACAGGTATCCCACGAGCAGTACTTC
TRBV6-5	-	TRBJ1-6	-	CASVLSGSNSPLHF	TGTGCCAGCGTACTCTCCGGGAGTAATTCACCCCTCCACTTT
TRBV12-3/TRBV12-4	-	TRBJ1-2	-	CASLAGPSYGYTF	TGTGCCAGCCTAGCTGGGCCTAGCTATGGCTACACCTTC
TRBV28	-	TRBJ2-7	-	CASTPPGLYEQYF	TGTGCCAGCACCCCCCCGGGGCTATACGAGCAGTACTTC
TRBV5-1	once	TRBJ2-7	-	CASSLAGSGYEQYF	TGCGCCAGCAGCTTGGCCGGCAGCGGCTACGAGCAGTACTTC
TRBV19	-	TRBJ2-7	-	CASSSPGRQSSYEQYF	TGTGCCAGTAGTAGCCCCGGACGCCAAAGCTCCTACGAGCAGTACTTC
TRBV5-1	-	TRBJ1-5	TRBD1	CASSPGTGGGPQHF	TGCGCCAGCAGCCCCGGGACAGGGGGTGGGCCCCAGCATTTT
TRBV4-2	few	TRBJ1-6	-	CASSQDKLNSPLHF	TGTGCCAGCAGCCAAGATAAACTAAATTCACCCCTCCACTTT
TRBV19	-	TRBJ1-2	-	CASSPRGNYGYTF	TGTGCCAGTAGTCCCCGGGGTAACTATGGCTACACCTTC
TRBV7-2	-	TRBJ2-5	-	CASSLTTGTGGGAQYF	TGTGCCAGCAGCTTAACCACCGGGACCGGTGGTGGGGCCCAGTACTTC
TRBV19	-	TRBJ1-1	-	CASSARDIPLRAFF	TGTGCCAGTAGTGCAAGGGACATTCCCCTCCGAGCTTTCTTT
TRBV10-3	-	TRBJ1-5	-	CAISEAGIHQPQHF	TGTGCCATCAGTGAGGCAGGGATCCACCAGCCCCAGCATTTT
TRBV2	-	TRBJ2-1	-	CASGSLGNEQFF	TGTGCCAGCGGCTCACTGGGGAATGAGCAGTTCTTC
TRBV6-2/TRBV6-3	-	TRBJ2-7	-	CASSQVYEQYF	TGTGCCAGCAGTCAAGTCTACGAGCAGTACTTC
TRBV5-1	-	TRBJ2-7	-	CASSFAGYEQYF	TGCGCCAGCAGCTTTGCAGGTTACGAGCAGTACTTC
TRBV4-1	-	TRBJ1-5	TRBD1	CASSVGQGGNQPQHF	TGCGCCAGCAGCGTGGGACAGGGTGGCAATCAGCCCCAGCATTTT
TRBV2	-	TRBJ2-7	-	CASSSSYEQYF	TGTGCCAGCAGCAGCTCCTACGAGCAGTACTTC